A single sample gave rise to the 28 T cell receptor beta chains below, sequenced in a study of long-term antiretroviral therapy in people with HIV. Run at survey level, the immunoSEQ assay was version v3.0. Some clones are missing from TCRdb's copy, which holds only in-frame ones; the method was immunoSEQ multiplex PCR. The profile shows 20,000 to 25,000 clones, 87% of them singletons. The sample consisted of unsorted PBMCs, taken 2.6 years after starting antiretroviral therapy. All receptors derive from a woman in her 50s with HIV.

V gene TRBV7-9 combines with J gene TRBJ2-5; possible D gene TRBD1, 5 bases. The CDR3 contains 11 residues. V lost 7 bases, J lost 4 bases, and 7 bases lay in between. Per the germline V gene, CDR1 is SEHNR and CDR2 is FQNEAQ (reference sequence). CDR3 in amino acids: CASTRAETQYF. CDR3 DNA: TGTGCCAGCACCAGGGCAGAGACCCAGTACTTC.

This chain joins TRBV18 and TRBJ2-5, with 12 bases fitting TRBD2. Germline loops: CDR1 KGHSH, CDR2 LQKENI. The CDR3 is 16 amino acids. The V gene end was trimmed by 5 bases and the J gene end by 5 bases; junction bases not matched to a gene: 9. This CDR3 reads CASSSRLAGDGETQYF. The CDR3 nucleotides read TGTGCCAGCTCATCGCGACTAGCGGGAGATGGTGAGACCCAGTACTTC. Variable domain in full (rest from reference TRBV18 and TRBJ2-5): NAGVMQNPRHLVRRRGQEARLRCSPMKGHSHVYWYRQLPEEGLKFMVYLQKENIIDESGMPKERFSAEFPKEGPSILRIQQVVRGDSAAYFCASSSRLAGDGETQYFGPGTRLLVL.

This chain connects TRBV7-9 to TRBJ2-1; unclear D gene. Germline V lookup: CDR1 SEHNR, CDR2 FQNEAQ (reference sequence). The CDR3 contains 13 residues. Trimming pared 4 bases from V and 2 bases from J, leaving 6 bases between. CDR3 sequence reads: CASSSLPYNEQFF. The CDR3 DNA reads TGTGCCAGCAGCTCCCTGCCCTACAATGAGCAGTTCTTC.

V usage is TRBV6-5 and J usage is TRBJ2-5; no clear D gene. This CDR3 has 11 amino acids. V dropped 6 bases and J dropped 3 bases, with 5 bases sitting between them. Germline V gene data show CDR1 as MNHEY and CDR2 as SVGAGI. The CDR3 DNA is TGTGCCAGCAGATGGGAAGAGACCCAGTACTTC. Translating gives CASRWEETQYF.

This clone came up once. This chain links TRBV6-1 with TRBJ1-2, with unresolved D. Trimming cost V 1 base and J 8 bases, with 11 bases left between them. The CDR3 runs to 13 residues. Germline CDR1 MNHNS, CDR2 SASEGT. CDR3 in DNA: TGTGCCAGCAGTGAAGTAAAGGTTCCCGGCTACACCTTC. This codes for CASSEVKVPGYTF.

By share, this clone ranks as medium-sized. This chain joins TRBV7-9 and TRBJ2-1; maybe TRBD2 (5 bases). V was trimmed by 2 bases and J by 6 bases, leaving 8 bases between them. The CDR3 has 13 residues. Germline V gene data show CDR1 as SEHNR and CDR2 as FQNEAQ (reference sequence). CDR3 DNA: TGTGCCAGCAGCTTACTACTAGGCAATGAGCAGTTCTTC. Amino acids: CASSLLLGNEQFF.

This chain links TRBV7-2 with TRBJ1-1; perhaps TRBD1 as D (6 bases). V was pared by 1 base and J by 3 bases, with 9 bases between. Per the germline V gene, CDR1 is SGHTA and CDR2 is FQGNSA. The CDR3 has 14 amino acids. The CDR3 reads CASSLVAGDTEAFF. In DNA form, the CDR3 reads TGTGCCAGCAGCTTAGTTGCAGGGGACACTGAAGCTTTCTTT.

This clone was seen once. J is TRBJ2-7 and V is TRBV11-2; D gene unclear. Germline V CDR1 and CDR2: SGHAT, FQNNGV. Trimming took off 5 bases at V and 4 bases at J, with 12 bases between the two ends. CDR3 length: 13 residues. CDR3 amino acids: CASSAAAAYEQYF. DNA of the CDR3: TGTGCCAGCAGCGCCGCGGCCGCTTACGAGCAGTACTTC.

The rearrangement links TRBV25-1 to TRBJ2-5; D might be TRBD1 (6 bases). Trimming pared 3 bases from V and 2 bases from J, leaving 13 bases between. Germline V gives CDR1 MGHDK, CDR2 SYGVNS. There are 15 residues in the CDR3. CDR3 region: CASSDWRTEQETQYF. CDR3 sequence (DNA): TGTGCCAGCAGTGACTGGAGGACAGAGCAAGAGACCCAGTACTTC. Supplemented by reference TRBV25-1 and TRBJ2-5, the full variable domain reads EADIYQTPRYLVIGTGKKITLECSQTMGHDKMYWYQQDPGMELHLIHYSYGVNSTEKGDLSSESTVSRIRTEHFPLTLESARPSHTSQYLCASSDWRTEQETQYFGPGTRLLVL.

The V gene is TRBV19, the J gene TRBJ1-3; D unclear. Germline V gives CDR1 LNHDA, CDR2 SQIVND (reference sequence). The CDR3 runs 14 residues. Trimming removed 1 base from V and 0 bases from J, with 4 bases in between. The CDR3 reads CASSIGTSGNTIYF. The DNA for the CDR3 is TGTGCCAGTAGTATAGGGACCTCTGGAAACACCATATATTTT.

The chain employs TRBV18 and TRBJ1-1, with D uncertain. Germline V gives CDR1 KGHSH, CDR2 LQKENI. V gave up 2 bases and J gave up 2 bases, with 6 bases separating them. The CDR3 has 13 amino acids. Written as DNA, the CDR3 is TGTGCCAGCTCACCAAACCCTAACACTGAAGCTTTCTTT. This sequence encodes CASSPNPNTEAFF.

This clone has more than one count but fewer than ten. V is TRBV5-5 and J is TRBJ1-5, with D uncertain. This CDR3 has 13 residues. Germline lookup yields CDR1 SGHKS and CDR2 YYEKEE (reference sequence). V lost 0 bases, J lost 4 bases, and 5 bases lay in between. CDR3 DNA: TGTGCCAGCAGCTTGGATGTAAATCAGCCCCAGCATTTT. Its translation is CASSLDVNQPQHF.

The V and J genes are TRBV28 and TRBJ2-7; 10 bases are shared with TRBD2. This CDR3 has 12 residues. V lost 11 bases, J lost 3 bases, and 4 bases stayed unmatched. Germline CDR1 is MDHEN and CDR2 is SYDVKM. The CDR3 loop is CAVASGSYEQYF. In nucleotides, the CDR3 is TGTGCCGTGGCTAGCGGGAGCTACGAGCAGTACTTC.

This chain joins TRBV5-1 and TRBJ2-1; possibly TRBD1 for D (5 bases). Germline CDR1 and CDR2: SGHRS and YFSETQ. Trimming stripped 6 bases from V and 9 bases from J, with 13 bases between. This CDR3 contains 12 residues. CDR3 DNA: TGCGCCAGCATCGCGACAGTTGGTGAGCAGTTCTTC. This sequence encodes CASIATVGEQFF.

The genes are TRBV7-9 and TRBJ1-4; possibly TRBD1 for D (6 bases). V lost 6 bases and J 3 bases, leaving 20 bases between the germline ends. Germline-derived CDR1 and CDR2 are SEHNR and FQNEAQ (reference sequence). This CDR3 has 17 amino acids. Here the CDR3 reads CASRLGRGSAANEKLFF. The DNA for the CDR3 is TGTGCCAGCAGGCTGGGCAGGGGAAGTGCGGCTAATGAAAAACTGTTTTTT.

CDR3 loop: CASSPETGGGYEQYF. CDR3 sequence (DNA): TGTGCCAGCAGTCCCGAGACAGGGGGCGGCTACGAGCAGTACTTC. The gene calls are TRBV27 and TRBJ2-7; 10 bases are shared with TRBD1. The V segment lost 5 bases and the J segment 3 bases; nucleotides outside the gene matches: 7. CDR1 is MNHEY, CDR2 SMNVEV, per germline (reference sequence). This CDR3 comprises 15 residues.

The chain combines TRBV19 with TRBJ2-3; 10 nucleotides line up with TRBD1. Trimming removed 5 bases from V and 4 bases from J; junction bases left unmatched: 9. The CDR3 covers 16 residues. Germline assignment: CDR1 LNHDA and CDR2 SQIVND (reference sequence). This CDR3 reads CASSSPGTGASDTQYF. CDR3 in DNA: TGTGCCAGTAGTTCCCCCGGGACAGGGGCTTCAGATACGCAGTATTTT.

The rearrangement links TRBV19 to TRBJ2-1; maybe TRBD1 (5 bases). Trimming took 3 bases from V and 5 from J, leaving 14 bases between them. Germline V CDR1 and CDR2: LNHDA, SQIVND (reference sequence). The CDR3 runs to 15 residues. Here the CDR3 DNA reads TGTGCCAGTAGTATTGTAGGGGAATTCGACAATGAGCAGTTCTTC. Its protein product is CASSIVGEFDNEQFF.

The V call is TRBV7-2, the J call TRBJ2-1, with unresolved D. V lost 5 bases and J 4 bases, leaving 15 bases between the germline ends. Germline-derived CDR1 and CDR2 are SGHTA and FQGNSA. This CDR3 contains 15 residues. The CDR3 DNA follows: TGTGCCAGCAGCCCCCTTATGGGATCTTACAATGAGCAGTTCTTC. Its protein is CASSPLMGSYNEQFF.

Here the CDR3 reads CASSLGGRPTDTQYF. The CDR3 DNA reads TGTGCCAGCAGCTTAGGTGGCAGACCCACAGATACGCAGTATTTT. The J gene is TRBJ2-3, the V gene TRBV11-3; D call uncertain. CDR1 SGHNT and CDR2 YENEEA come from the germline V gene. V shed 1 base and J shed 2 bases, with 10 bases lying between them. This CDR3 is built from 15 residues.

This chain joins TRBV5-1 and TRBJ1-1; the D is unclear. Per the germline V gene, CDR1 is SGHRS and CDR2 is YFSETQ. The germline V and J ends were trimmed by 2 bases and 1 base, with 6 bases remaining between them. The CDR3 consists of 13 residues. The CDR3 sequence is CASSFGENTEAFF. The CDR3 nucleotides are TGCGCCAGCAGCTTTGGGGAGAACACTGAAGCTTTCTTT.

This clone was detected once. The chain links TRBV28 to TRBJ2-4, with TRBD1 matching over 7 bases. Trimming removed 4 bases from V and 0 bases from J; junction bases left unmatched: 6. The CDR3 extends over 16 amino acids. Germline assignment: CDR1 MDHEN and CDR2 SYDVKM. The CDR3 loop is CASSSYRGPAKNIQYF. The CDR3 bases are TGTGCCAGCAGTTCTTACAGGGGACCAGCCAAAAACATTCAGTACTTC.

The V and J genes are TRBV6-1 and TRBJ2-3, with D maybe TRBD1 (5 bases). CDR1 is MNHNS, CDR2 SASEGT, per germline. V was cut by 1 base and J by 1 base, with 12 bases left in between. The CDR3 runs 16 residues. CDR3 residues: CASSEGETVRTDTQYF. In DNA, the CDR3 is TGTGCCAGCAGTGAAGGTGAGACAGTTCGCACAGATACGCAGTATTTT.

This chain links TRBV11-2 with TRBJ2-5, with 7 nucleotides matching TRBD2. The germline V gene has CDR1 SGHAT and CDR2 FQNNGV. Trimming at V came to 0 bases and at J to 4 bases, leaving 8 bases not matched to a gene. This CDR3 region has 16 residues. The CDR3 region is CASSLDLAGEAETQYF. The CDR3 DNA reads TGTGCCAGCAGCTTAGATCTCGCGGGGGAGGCAGAGACCCAGTACTTC.

The chain uses TRBV4-1 and TRBJ1-5, with D hard to call. The CDR3 sequence is 15 residues long. Germline CDR1 is MGHRA and CDR2 is YSYEKL. Trimming left V 1 base short and J 4 bases short, with 11 bases between. The CDR3 region has the DNA TGCGCCAGCAGCCAAGTTATAGGTACTAATCAGCCCCAGCATTTT. Its protein product is CASSQVIGTNQPQHF.

J is TRBJ2-5 and V is TRBV27; D is ambiguous. Germline V lookup: CDR1 MNHEY, CDR2 SMNVEV (reference sequence). The CDR3 is 12 amino acids. Trimming stripped 5 bases from V and 4 bases from J, with 8 bases between. CDR3 sequence (DNA): TGTGCCAGCAGTGCTCCCCTAGAGACCCAGTACTTC. Its translation: CASSAPLETQYF.

The chain joins TRBV7-2 to TRBJ2-7; tentatively, D is TRBD2 (8 bases). V gave up 5 bases and J gave up 0 bases, with 20 bases separating them. Germline V gene sequence: CDR1 SGHTA, CDR2 FQGNSA. This CDR3 is 17 amino acids long. The CDR3 nucleotides read TGTGCCAGCAGCCCTAGGGGGCGGGAGGCCACCTCCTACGAGCAGTACTTC. It codes for CASSPRGREATSYEQYF.

The chain combines TRBV11-2 with TRBJ2-3, with TRBD2 identical over 9 bases. CDR3 length: 17 amino acids. Germline CDR1 SGHAT, CDR2 FQNNGV. Trimming removed 1 base from V and 4 bases from J; junction bases left unmatched: 9. CDR3 protein: CASSLGFAGGPADTQYF. The CDR3 nucleotides are TGTGCCAGCAGCTTAGGGTTTGCGGGAGGGCCCGCAGATACGCAGTATTTT.